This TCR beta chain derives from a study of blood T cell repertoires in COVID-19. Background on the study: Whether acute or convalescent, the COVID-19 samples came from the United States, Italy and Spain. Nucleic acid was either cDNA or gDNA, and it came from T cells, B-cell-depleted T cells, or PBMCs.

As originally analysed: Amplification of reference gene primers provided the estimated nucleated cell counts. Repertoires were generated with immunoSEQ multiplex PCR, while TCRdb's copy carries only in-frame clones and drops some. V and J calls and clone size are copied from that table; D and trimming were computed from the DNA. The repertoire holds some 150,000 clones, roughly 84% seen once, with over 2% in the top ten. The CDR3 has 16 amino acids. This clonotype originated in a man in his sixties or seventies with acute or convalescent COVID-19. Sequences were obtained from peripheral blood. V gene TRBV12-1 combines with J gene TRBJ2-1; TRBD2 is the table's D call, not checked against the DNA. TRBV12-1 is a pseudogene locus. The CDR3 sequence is CASPRRGVWVYNEQFF. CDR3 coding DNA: TGTGCCAGCCCCCGGAGAGGAGTGTGGGTCTACAATGAGCAGTTCTTC.